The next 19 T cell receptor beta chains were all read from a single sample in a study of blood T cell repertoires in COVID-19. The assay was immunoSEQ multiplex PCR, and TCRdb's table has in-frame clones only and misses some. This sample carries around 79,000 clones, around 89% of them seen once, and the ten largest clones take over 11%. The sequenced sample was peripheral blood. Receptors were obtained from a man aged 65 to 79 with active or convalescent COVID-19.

The CDR3 spells CASRGMGGPQETQYF. CDR3 sequence (DNA): TGCGCCAGCAGGGGAATGGGAGGGCCCCAAGAGACCCAGTACTTC. The J gene is TRBJ2-5, the V gene TRBV5-1; 7 nucleotides line up with TRBD2. Unmatched junction bases numbered 8, after V lost 5 bases and J lost 1 base. Germline CDR1 reads SGHRS; CDR2 reads YFSETQ. The length of the CDR3 is 15 residues.

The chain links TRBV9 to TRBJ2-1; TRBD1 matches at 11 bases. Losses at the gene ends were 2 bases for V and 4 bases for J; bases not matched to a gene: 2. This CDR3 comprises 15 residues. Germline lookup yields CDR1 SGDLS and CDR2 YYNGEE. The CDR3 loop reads CASSVGQGGYNEQFF. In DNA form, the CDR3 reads TGTGCCAGCAGCGTGGGACAGGGGGGTTACAATGAGCAGTTCTTC.

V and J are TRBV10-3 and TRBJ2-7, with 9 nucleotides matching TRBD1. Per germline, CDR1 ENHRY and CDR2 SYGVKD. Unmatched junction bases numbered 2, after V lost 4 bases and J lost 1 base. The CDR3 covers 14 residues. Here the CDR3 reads CAISAGQGSYEQYF. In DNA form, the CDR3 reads TGTGCCATCAGTGCGGGACAGGGATCCTACGAGCAGTACTTC.

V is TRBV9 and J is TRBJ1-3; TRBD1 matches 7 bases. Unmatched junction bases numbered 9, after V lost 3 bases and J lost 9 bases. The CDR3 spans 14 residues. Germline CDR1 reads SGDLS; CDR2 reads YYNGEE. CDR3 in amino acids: CASSADRLEGTIYF. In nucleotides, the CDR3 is TGTGCCAGCAGCGCGGACAGGCTGGAAGGCACCATATATTTT.

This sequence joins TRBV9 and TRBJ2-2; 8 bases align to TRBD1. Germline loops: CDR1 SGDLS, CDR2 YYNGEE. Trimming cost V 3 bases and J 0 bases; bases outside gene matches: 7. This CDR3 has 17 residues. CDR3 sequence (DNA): TGTGCCAGCAGCGCCCCCCAGGGGGCGTCGAACACCGGGGAGCTGTTTTTT. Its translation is CASSAPQGASNTGELFF.

CDR3 coding DNA: TGTGCCAGCAGTTTACCCGATGCGGTAGGCAATTCACCCCTCCACTTT. Residues: CASSLPDAVGNSPLHF. J is TRBJ1-6 and V is TRBV2; no clear D gene. V was shortened by 5 bases and J by 7 bases, with 18 bases between the two germline ends. In germline, CDR1 is SNHLY, CDR2 FYNNEI. This CDR3 is built from 16 residues.

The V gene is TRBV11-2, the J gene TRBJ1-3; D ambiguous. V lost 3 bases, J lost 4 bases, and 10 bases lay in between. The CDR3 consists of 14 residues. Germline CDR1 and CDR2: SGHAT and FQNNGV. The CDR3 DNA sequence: TGTGCCAGCAGCTTTCTATCCGGGGGAAACACCATATATTTT. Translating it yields CASSFLSGGNTIYF.

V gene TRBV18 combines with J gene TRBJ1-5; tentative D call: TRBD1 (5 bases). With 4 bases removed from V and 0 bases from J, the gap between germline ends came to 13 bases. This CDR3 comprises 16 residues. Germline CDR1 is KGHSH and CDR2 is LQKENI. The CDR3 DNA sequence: TGTGCCAGCTCACTCGACGGGGGTTATAGCAATCAGCCCCAGCATTTT. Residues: CASSLDGGYSNQPQHF.

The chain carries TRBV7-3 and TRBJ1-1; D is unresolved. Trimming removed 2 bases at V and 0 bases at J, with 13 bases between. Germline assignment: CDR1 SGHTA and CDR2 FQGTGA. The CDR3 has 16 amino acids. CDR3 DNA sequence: TGTGCCAGCAGCTTAGTTCCGGCCGGGGTGAACACTGAAGCTTTCTTT. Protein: CASSLVPAGVNTEAFF.

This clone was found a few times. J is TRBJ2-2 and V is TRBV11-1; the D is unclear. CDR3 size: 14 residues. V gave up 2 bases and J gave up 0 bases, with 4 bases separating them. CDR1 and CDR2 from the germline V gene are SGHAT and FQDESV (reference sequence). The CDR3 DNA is TGTGCCAGCAGCTTAAACTCGAACACCGGGGAGCTGTTTTTT. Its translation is CASSLNSNTGELFF.

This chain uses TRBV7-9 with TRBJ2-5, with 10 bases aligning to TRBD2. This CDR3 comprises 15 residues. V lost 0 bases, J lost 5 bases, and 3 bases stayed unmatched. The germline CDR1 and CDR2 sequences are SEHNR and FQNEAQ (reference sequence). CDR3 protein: CASSLASGRGETQYF. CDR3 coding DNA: TGTGCCAGCAGCTTAGCCAGCGGGAGGGGGGAGACCCAGTACTTC.

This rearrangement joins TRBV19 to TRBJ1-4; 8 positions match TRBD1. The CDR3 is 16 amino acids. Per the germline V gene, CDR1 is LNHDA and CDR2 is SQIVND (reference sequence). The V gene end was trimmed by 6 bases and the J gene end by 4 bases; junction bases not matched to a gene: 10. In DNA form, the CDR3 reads TGTGCCAGTAGATCCACTCGGACAGGGATTAATGAAAAACTGTTTTTT. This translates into CASRSTRTGINEKLFF.

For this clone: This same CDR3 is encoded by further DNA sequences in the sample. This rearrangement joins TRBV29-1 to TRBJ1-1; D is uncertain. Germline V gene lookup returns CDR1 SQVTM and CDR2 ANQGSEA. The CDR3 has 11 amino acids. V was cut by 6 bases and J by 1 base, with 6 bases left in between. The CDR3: CSVYSNTEAFF. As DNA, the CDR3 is TGCAGCGTGTACTCGAACACTGAAGCTTTCTTT.

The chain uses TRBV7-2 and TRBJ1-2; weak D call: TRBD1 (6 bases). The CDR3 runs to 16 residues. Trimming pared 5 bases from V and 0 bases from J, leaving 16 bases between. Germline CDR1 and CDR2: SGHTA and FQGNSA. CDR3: CASSARVGAANYGYTF. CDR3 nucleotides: TGTGCCAGCAGCGCGAGGGTGGGGGCAGCTAACTATGGCTACACCTTC.

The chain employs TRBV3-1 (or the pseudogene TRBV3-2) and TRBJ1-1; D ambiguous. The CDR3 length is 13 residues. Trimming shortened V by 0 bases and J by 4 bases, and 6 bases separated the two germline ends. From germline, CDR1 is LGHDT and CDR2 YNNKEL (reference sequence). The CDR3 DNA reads TGTGCCAGCAGCCAAGAACCCAGCACTGAAGCTTTCTTT. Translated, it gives CASSQEPSTEAFF.

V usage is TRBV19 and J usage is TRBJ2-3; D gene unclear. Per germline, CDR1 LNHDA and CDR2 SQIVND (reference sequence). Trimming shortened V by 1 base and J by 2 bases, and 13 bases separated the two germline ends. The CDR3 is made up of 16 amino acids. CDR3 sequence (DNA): TGTGCCAGTAGTATAGCTCAAACGATAGCCACAGATACGCAGTATTTT. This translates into CASSIAQTIATDTQYF.

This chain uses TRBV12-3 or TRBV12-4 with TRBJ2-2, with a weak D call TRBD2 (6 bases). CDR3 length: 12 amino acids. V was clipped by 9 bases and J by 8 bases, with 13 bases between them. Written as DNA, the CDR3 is TGTGCCAGGGGCGGGGCGCGAGGGGAGCTGTTTTTT. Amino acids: CARGGARGELFF.

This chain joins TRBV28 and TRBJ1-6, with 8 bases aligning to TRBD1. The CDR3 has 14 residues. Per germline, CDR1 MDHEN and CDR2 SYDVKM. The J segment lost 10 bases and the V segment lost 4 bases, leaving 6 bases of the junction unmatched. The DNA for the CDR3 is TGTGCCAGCAGTTCGACAGGGGAAGGGTCACCCCTCCACTTT. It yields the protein CASSSTGEGSPLHF.

CDR3 coding DNA: TGTGCCAGTAGTATGGTACGGCGGGGTGGGGATGAGCAGTTCTTC. Translated, it gives CASSMVRRGGDEQFF. V and J are TRBV19 and TRBJ2-1, with TRBD2 as a possible D gene (6 bases). This CDR3 is 15 amino acids long. Germline lookup yields CDR1 LNHDA and CDR2 SQIVND (reference sequence). The ends were cut back, 3 bases at V and 8 bases at J, with 17 bases in the middle.